The 16 T cell receptor beta chains below were found in one sample sequenced in a study of blood T cells in healthy people across ages. Using a J-beta primer mix together with a sample-barcoded 5' primer, a second PCR was run for about 6 to 11 cycles. Each CDR3 protein gets one entry after TCRdb re-called the 5' RACE reads with MiXCR. The sample lists some 640,000 distinct CDR3 sequences, about 30% occurring once. Sequenced sample: blood. The receptors shown here come from a woman aged 80 or older in good health.

In its sample, this clonotype was seen many times. The chain is built from TRBV3-1 and TRBJ2-7; D is unresolved. The ends were cut back, 5 bases at V and 3 bases at J, with 8 bases in the middle. There are 12 residues in the CDR3. Germline V gives CDR1 LGHDT, CDR2 YNNKEL (reference sequence). CDR3 DNA: TGTGCCAGCAGCTTGGACGACTACGAGCAGTACTTC. This gives the protein CASSLDDYEQYF.

This clonotype was detected only a few times. The chain carries TRBV6-6 and TRBJ1-6, with D tentatively TRBD1 (5 bases). Per the germline V gene, CDR1 is MNHNY and CDR2 is SVGAGI (reference sequence). The CDR3 has 14 residues. Trimming took off 2 bases at V and 9 bases at J, with 11 bases between the two ends. CDR3 sequence (DNA): TGTGCCAGCAGTTACGAGGTTGGGGGTTCACCCCTCCACTTT. Amino acid sequence: CASSYEVGGSPLHF.

This clonotype was seen ten or more times. The V gene is TRBV11-1, the J gene TRBJ2-3; 7 bases are shared with TRBD1. The ends lost 1 base at V and 2 bases at J; junction bases unmatched: 6. The CDR3 has 16 residues. Germline CDR1 reads SGHAT; CDR2 reads FQDESV (reference sequence). The CDR3 region is CASSLGRDSITDTQYF. In nucleotides, the CDR3 is TGTGCCAGCAGCTTAGGACGGGACAGTATCACAGATACGCAGTATTTT. Full variable domain (remainder filled in from reference TRBV11-1 and TRBJ2-3): EAEVAQSPRYKITEKSQAVAFWCDPISGHATLYWYRQILGQGPELLVQFQDESVVDDSQLPKDRFSAERLKGVDSTLKIQPAELGDSAMYLCASSLGRDSITDTQYFGPGTRLTVL.

In its sample, this clonotype was seen a few times. The chain employs TRBV15 and TRBJ1-4; 7 bases are a match to TRBD1. V gave up 1 base and J gave up 3 bases; unmatched junction bases: 2. Germline CDR1 LNHNV, CDR2 YYDKDF (reference sequence). This CDR3 has 15 residues. CDR3 residues: CATSRAGGSNEKLFF. The CDR3, as DNA: TGTGCCACCAGCAGAGCAGGGGGGTCTAATGAAAAACTGTTTTTT.

The sample holds one count of this clonotype. A single base separates this from a much larger clone, so it may be a read error. The chain carries TRBV15 and TRBJ2-1, with a tentative D call TRBD2 (6 bases). CDR1 and CDR2 (germline): LNHNV, YYDKDF (reference sequence). There are 15 residues in the CDR3. The CDR3 loop reads CATSRDFRLGNEQCF. The DNA of the CDR3 is TGTGCCACCAGCAGAGACTTTAGACTAGGGAATGAGCAGTGCTTC.

This clonotype was observed many times. The chain has TRBV4-3 and TRBJ1-2, with no clear D. The CDR3 consists of 13 residues. Germline V gene lookup returns CDR1 LGHNA and CDR2 YSLEER. The V gene lost 2 bases and the J gene lost 7 bases, with 11 bases spanning the gap. As DNA, the CDR3 is TGCGCCAGCAGCCAAAAGATGAATAGTGGCTACACCTTC. This translates into CASSQKMNSGYTF.

The rearrangement joins TRBV2 to TRBJ1-1, with 9 bases aligning to TRBD1. This CDR3 has 13 amino acids. From germline, CDR1 is SNHLY and CDR2 FYNNEI. The V segment lost 9 bases and the J segment 0 bases; nucleotides outside the gene matches: 2. The CDR3 spells CARWTGVNTEAFF. In DNA form, the CDR3 reads TGTGCCAGGTGGACAGGGGTGAACACTGAAGCTTTCTTT.

As regards this clonotype: A much bigger clone sits one base away, suggesting this may be a read error. This sequence joins TRBV25-1 and TRBJ1-2; D may be TRBD1 (6 bases). Germline CDR1 reads MGHDK; CDR2 reads SYGVNS. Deletions cut 8 bases from V and 5 bases from J, with 21 bases between. The CDR3 loop spans 15 amino acids. The CDR3 nucleotides read TGTGCCAGCTCGCCCCTCAACAGGGAAGGGTATGGCTACACCTTC. This encodes CASSPLNREGYGYTF.

J is TRBJ1-6 and V is TRBV28, with no clear D. The V end lost 5 bases, the J end lost 8 bases, and 16 bases lay between the germline ends. The germline gives CDR1 MDHEN, CDR2 SYDVKM. The CDR3 sequence is 15 residues long. CDR3 residues: CASSPVSAGDSPLHF. Written as DNA, the CDR3 is TGTGCCAGCAGTCCCGTTTCGGCGGGTGATTCACCCCTCCACTTT.

This clonotype occurred many times. The chain employs TRBV7-9 and TRBJ2-7; TRBD1 agrees at 7 bases. The CDR3 runs to 12 residues. The V gene end was trimmed by 5 bases and the J gene end by 5 bases; junction bases not matched to a gene: 3. In germline, CDR1 is SEHNR, CDR2 FQNEAQ (reference sequence). The CDR3: CASSVQGNEQYF. The CDR3 region has the DNA TGTGCCAGCAGCGTACAGGGGAACGAGCAGTACTTC.

The rearrangement joins TRBV3-1 to TRBJ1-2, with TRBD1 as a possible D gene (5 bases). The V end lost 4 bases, the J end lost 4 bases, and 16 bases lay between the germline ends. This CDR3 spans 15 amino acids. CDR1 and CDR2 from the germline V gene are LGHDT and YNNKEL (reference sequence). CDR3 sequence: CASSPRRGTLYGYTF. The CDR3 region has the DNA TGTGCCAGCAGCCCGCGACGGGGCACGCTCTATGGCTACACCTTC.

This clonotype was counted many times. This rearrangement joins TRBV3-1 to TRBJ2-1; either TRBD1 or TRBD2 may fit D (5 bases each). The CDR3 spans 17 residues. The V end lost 0 bases, the J end lost 4 bases, and 16 bases lay between the germline ends. Germline lookup yields CDR1 LGHDT and CDR2 YNNKEL (reference sequence). The CDR3 DNA is TGTGCCAGCAGCCAAGAGGCGGGCCAGGGTGTGTACAATGAGCAGTTCTTC. It encodes CASSQEAGQGVYNEQFF.

Comment on this clonotype: The junction and the germline gene differ at one end; a read error may be behind it. The chain uses TRBV9 and TRBJ2-1; no clear D gene. CDR3 length equals 13 residues. The germline V gene has CDR1 SGDLS and CDR2 YYNGEE. DNA for the CDR3: TGTGCCAGCAGCGCAGGCCATCCCAATGGGCAGTTCTTC. Translation gives CASSAGHPNGQFF.

This clonotype was detected many times. The chain recombines TRBV9 with TRBJ2-1; D may be TRBD2 (6 bases). Germline lookup yields CDR1 SGDLS and CDR2 YYNGEE. V lost 0 bases and J lost 5, with 18 bases in between. This CDR3 region has 17 residues. The CDR3 reads CASSVATSGWTNNEQFF. The CDR3 region has the DNA TGTGCCAGCAGCGTAGCTACGAGTGGGTGGACTAACAATGAGCAGTTCTTC.

This clonotype was found many times. V gene TRBV7-8 combines with J gene TRBJ2-3; 9 bases map to TRBD1. CDR3 length equals 15 residues. Germline V gene sequence: CDR1 SGHVS, CDR2 FQNEAQ. Trimming removed 5 bases from V and 0 bases from J; junction bases left unmatched: 3. The CDR3 loop is CASSTDRGSTDTQYF. The CDR3 nucleotides are TGTGCCAGCAGCACGGACAGGGGTAGCACAGATACGCAGTATTTT.

This clonotype was seen at least ten times. The chain links TRBV7-2 to TRBJ1-2; 7 bases are shared with TRBD1. The CDR3 runs to 17 residues. CDR1 is SGHTA, CDR2 FQGNSA, per germline. Trimming removed 0 bases from V and 3 bases from J; junction bases left unmatched: 10. CDR3 in amino acids: CASSLAVEDRSHYGYTF. DNA for the CDR3: TGTGCCAGCAGCTTAGCGGTAGAGGACAGGTCTCACTATGGCTACACCTTC. The full variable domain, rest sourced from reference TRBV7-2 and TRBJ1-2, is GAGVSQSPSNKVTEKGKDVELRCDPISGHTALYWYRQSLGQGLEFLIYFQGNSAPDKSGLPSDRFSAERTGGSVSTLTIQRTQQEDSAVYLCASSLAVEDRSHYGYTFGSGTRLTVV.